This T cell receptor (beta chain) was sequenced in a study of siplizumab effects on memory and regulatory T cells. General observations from the study: Major contributors to the alloresponse seemed to be naive T cells, which also appeared more diverse than memory cells. Roughly 80-97% of proliferating CD4+ or CD8+ clones lacked an assignable naive or memory phenotype. Proliferating Tregs taken from siplizumab cultures were not shown to have a confirmed suppressive function.

Concerning this clone: The antigen is unknown.

It was 95,000 to 100,000 TCR templates that were assayed per sample. Clones were read by immunoSEQ multiplex PCR, and TCRdb kept only the in-frame ones, dropping some. This table holds 60,000 to 80,000 clones, over 65% found once. The germline V gene encodes CDR1 SQVTM and CDR2 ANQGSEA. V was pared by 4 bases and J by 4 bases, with 10 bases between. This CDR3 region has 13 residues. This sequence joins TRBV29-1 and TRBJ1-4; no definite D call. The source material was memory CD4+ T cells sorted from blood. The TCR originated in a human donor in good health. The CDR3 reads CSVVLALNEKLFF. As DNA, the CDR3 is TGCAGCGTTGTCCTCGCCCTTAATGAAAAACTGTTTTTT.